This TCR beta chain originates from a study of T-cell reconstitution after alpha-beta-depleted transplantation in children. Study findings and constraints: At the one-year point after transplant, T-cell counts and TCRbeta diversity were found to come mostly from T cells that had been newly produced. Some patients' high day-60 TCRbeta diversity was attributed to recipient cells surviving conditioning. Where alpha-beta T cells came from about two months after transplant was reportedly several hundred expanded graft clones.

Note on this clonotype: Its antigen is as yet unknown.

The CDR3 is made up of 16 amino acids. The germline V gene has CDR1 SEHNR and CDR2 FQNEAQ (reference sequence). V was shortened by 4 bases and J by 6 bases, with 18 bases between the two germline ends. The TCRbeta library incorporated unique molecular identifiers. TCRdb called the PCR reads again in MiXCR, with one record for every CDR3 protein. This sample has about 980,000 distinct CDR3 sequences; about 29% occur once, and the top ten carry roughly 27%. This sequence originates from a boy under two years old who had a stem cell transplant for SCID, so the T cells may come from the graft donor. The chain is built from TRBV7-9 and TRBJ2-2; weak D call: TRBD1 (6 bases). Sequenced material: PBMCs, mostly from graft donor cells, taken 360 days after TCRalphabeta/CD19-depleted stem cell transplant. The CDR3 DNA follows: TGTGCCAGCAGCTCCGCCGGGACAAATGCCGCCGGGGAGCTGTTTTTT. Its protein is CASSSAGTNAAGELFF.